This T cell receptor beta chain stems from a study of cytomegalovirus exposure and HLA in healthy donors. Study-level points and caveats: Analyzed later, association rates of TCRs varied across HLA loci, with DRB1 most and HLA-C fewest.

A note on this clone: The antigen is not known.

PCR amplification relied on 60 Vbeta primers (plus 13 Jbeta primers). Assay used: immunoSEQ multiplex PCR; TCRdb lists only in-frame clones, some missing. The sample includes approximately 130,000 clones, 76% of them seen just once. The CDR3 consists of 13 residues. The V and J ends lost 0 bases and 13 bases respectively, with 16 bases between them. Germline V gene sequence: CDR1 MNHEY, CDR2 SVGAGI. The origin of this receptor is a female donor in good health and CMV-seropositive. The sequenced material came from PBMCs. The J gene is TRBJ2-7, the V gene TRBV6-5; D is possibly TRBD1 (6 bases). The CDR3 protein is CASSYSRGSSQYF. The DNA of the CDR3 is TGTGCCAGCAGTTACTCAAGGGGGTCAAGTCAATACTTC.